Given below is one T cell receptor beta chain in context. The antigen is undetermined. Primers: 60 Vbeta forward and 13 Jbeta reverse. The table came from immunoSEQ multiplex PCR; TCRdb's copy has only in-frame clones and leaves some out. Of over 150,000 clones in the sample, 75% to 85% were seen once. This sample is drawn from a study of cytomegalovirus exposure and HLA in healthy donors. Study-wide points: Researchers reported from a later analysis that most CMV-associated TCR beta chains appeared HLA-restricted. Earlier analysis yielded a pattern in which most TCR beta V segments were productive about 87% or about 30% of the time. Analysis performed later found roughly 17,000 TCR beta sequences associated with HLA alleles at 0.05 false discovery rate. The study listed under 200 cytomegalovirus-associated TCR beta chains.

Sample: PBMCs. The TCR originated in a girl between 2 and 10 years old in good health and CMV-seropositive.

CDR3 sequence reads: CASSLYTDTQYF. The CDR3 nucleotides are TGTGCCAGCAGCTTATACACAGATACGCAGTATTTT. V and J are TRBV7-9 and TRBJ2-3; D uncertain. The CDR3 loop spans 12 amino acids. Germline V gene sequence: CDR1 SEHNR, CDR2 FQNEAQ (reference sequence). V shed 2 bases and J shed 2 bases, with 2 bases lying between them. Full variable domain (remainder filled in from reference TRBV7-9 and TRBJ2-3): DTGVSQNPRHKITKRGQNVTFRCDPISEHNRLYWYRQTLGQGPEFLTYFQNEAQLEKSRLLSDRFSAERPKGSFSTLEIQRTEQGDSAMYLCASSLYTDTQYFGPGTRLTVL.